The sequence of this T cell receptor (beta chain) was determined in a study of T cell responses to AZD1222 COVID-19 vaccine. Clones were read by immunoSEQ multiplex PCR, and TCRdb kept only the in-frame ones, dropping some. The repertoire holds some 140,000 clones, with around nine tenths as singletons. There are 14 residues in the CDR3. V was clipped by 9 bases and J by 2 bases, with 13 bases between them. CDR1 SNHLY and CDR2 FYNNEI come from the germline V gene. This TCR came from an adult in good health. The source material was peripheral blood, sampled on day 0 of AZD1222 vaccination. V gene TRBV2 combines with J gene TRBJ1-4; D gene uncertain. The CDR3 nucleotides are TGTGCCAGTATCTTGGGGATGACTAATGAAAAACTGTTTTTT. Amino acids: CASILGMTNEKLFF.